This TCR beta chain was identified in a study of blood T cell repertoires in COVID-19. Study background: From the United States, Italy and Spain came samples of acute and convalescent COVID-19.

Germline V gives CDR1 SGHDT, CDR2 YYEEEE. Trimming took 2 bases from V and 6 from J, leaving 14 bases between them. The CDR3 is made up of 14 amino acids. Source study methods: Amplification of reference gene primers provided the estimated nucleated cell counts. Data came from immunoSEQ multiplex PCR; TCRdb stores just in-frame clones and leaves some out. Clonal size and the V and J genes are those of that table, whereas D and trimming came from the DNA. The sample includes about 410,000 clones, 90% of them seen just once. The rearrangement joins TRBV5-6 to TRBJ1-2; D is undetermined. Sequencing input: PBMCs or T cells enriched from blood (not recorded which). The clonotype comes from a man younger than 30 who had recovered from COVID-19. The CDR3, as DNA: TGTGCCAGCAGCTTTTTCAGTCGGGGTGATGGCTACACCTTC. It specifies CASSFFSRGDGYTF.